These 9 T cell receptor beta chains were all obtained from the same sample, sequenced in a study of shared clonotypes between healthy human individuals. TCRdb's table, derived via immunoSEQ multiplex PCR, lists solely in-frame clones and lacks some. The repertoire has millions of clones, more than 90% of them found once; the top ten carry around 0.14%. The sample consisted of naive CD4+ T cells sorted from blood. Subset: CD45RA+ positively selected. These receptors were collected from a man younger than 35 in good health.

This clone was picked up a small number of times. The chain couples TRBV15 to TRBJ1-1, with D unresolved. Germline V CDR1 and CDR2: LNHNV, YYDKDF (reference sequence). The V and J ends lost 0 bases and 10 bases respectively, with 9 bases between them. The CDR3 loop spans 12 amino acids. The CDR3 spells CATSRDRLVAFF. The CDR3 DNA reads TGTGCCACCAGCAGAGATCGACTGGTAGCTTTCTTT.

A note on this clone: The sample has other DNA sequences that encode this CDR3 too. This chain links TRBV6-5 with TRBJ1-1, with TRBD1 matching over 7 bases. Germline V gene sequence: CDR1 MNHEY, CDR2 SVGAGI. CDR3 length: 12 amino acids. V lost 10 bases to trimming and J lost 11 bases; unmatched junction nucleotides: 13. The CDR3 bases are TGTGCCACCATTAGTGTAGGACAGGCCGCTTTCTTT. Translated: CATISVGQAAFF.

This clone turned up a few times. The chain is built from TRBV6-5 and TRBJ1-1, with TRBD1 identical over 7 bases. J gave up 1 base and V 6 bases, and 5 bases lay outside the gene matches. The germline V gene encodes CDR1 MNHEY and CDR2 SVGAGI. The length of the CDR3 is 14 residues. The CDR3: CASRKTGPNTEAFF. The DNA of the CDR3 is TGTGCCAGCAGAAAGACAGGGCCGAACACTGAAGCTTTCTTT.

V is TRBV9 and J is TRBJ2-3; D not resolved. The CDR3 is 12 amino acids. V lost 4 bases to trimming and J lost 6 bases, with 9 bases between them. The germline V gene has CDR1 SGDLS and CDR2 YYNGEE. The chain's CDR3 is CASSPPRDTQYF. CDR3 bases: TGTGCCAGCAGCCCCCCGCGGGATACGCAGTATTTT.

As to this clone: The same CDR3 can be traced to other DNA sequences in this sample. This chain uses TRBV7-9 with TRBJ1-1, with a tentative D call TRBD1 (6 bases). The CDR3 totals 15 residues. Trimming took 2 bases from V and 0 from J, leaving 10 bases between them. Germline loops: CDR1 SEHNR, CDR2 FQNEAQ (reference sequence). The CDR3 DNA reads TGTGCCAGCAGCTTAACAGGGTCCATGAACACTGAAGCTTTCTTT. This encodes CASSLTGSMNTEAFF.

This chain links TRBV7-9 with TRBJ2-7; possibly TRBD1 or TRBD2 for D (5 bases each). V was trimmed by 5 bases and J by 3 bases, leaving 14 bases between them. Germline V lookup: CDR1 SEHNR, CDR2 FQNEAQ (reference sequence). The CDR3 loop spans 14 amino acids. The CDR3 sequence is CASSPDRGVYEQYF. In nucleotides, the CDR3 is TGTGCCAGCAGCCCAGACAGAGGGGTCTACGAGCAGTACTTC.

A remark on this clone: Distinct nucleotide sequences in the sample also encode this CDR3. The CDR3 DNA sequence: TGTGCCAGCAGGACAGGGGGTGTTTCACCCCTCCACTTT. It yields the protein CASRTGGVSPLHF. V and J are TRBV6-5 and TRBJ1-6; 9 nucleotides line up with TRBD1. The CDR3 has 13 residues. CDR1 is MNHEY and CDR2 is SVGAGI in the germline V gene. The J segment lost 9 bases and the V segment lost 6 bases, leaving 3 bases of the junction unmatched.

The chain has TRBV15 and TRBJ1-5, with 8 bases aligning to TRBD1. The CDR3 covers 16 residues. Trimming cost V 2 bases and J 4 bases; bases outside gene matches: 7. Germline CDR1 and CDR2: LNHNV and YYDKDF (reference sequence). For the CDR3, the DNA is TGTGCCACCAGCAGACTCGGACAGGGTTCGAATCAGCCCCAGCATTTT. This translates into CATSRLGQGSNQPQHF.

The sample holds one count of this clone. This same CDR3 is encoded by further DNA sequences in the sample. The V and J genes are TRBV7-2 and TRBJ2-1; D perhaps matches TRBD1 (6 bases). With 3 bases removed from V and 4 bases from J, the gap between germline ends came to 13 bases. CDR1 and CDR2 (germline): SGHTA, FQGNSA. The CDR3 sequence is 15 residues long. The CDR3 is CASSLTGTTYNEQFF. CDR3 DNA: TGTGCCAGCAGCTTGACGGGGACAACTTACAATGAGCAGTTCTTC.